These 14 T cell receptor beta chains came from one sample sequenced in a study of blood T cell repertoires in COVID-19. The method was immunoSEQ multiplex PCR; TCRdb's version includes in-frame clones alone and lacks a portion of them. The profile covers some 250,000 clones, with around 88% appearing a single time and about 2.9% taken by the ten largest. The material sequenced was peripheral blood. These receptors all stem from a woman between 25 and 40 years old who had recovered from COVID-19.

The chain carries TRBV6-5 and TRBJ2-3, with a possible D match to TRBD2 (5 bases). V was cut by 11 bases and J by 9 bases, with 15 bases left in between. The CDR3 loop spans 11 amino acids. The V gene's germline CDR1 is MNHEY and CDR2 SVGAGI. CDR3 region: CAANEGKTQYF. The CDR3 nucleotides read TGTGCCGCGAATGAGGGAAAAACGCAGTATTTT.

V is TRBV2 and J is TRBJ1-5, with D possibly matching TRBD1 (5 bases). Germline V gene sequence: CDR1 SNHLY, CDR2 FYNNEI. Trimming stripped 6 bases from V and 6 bases from J, with 12 bases between. The CDR3 has 13 amino acids. The CDR3 DNA follows: TGTGCCAGCAGACAGACAGAGACTCAGCCCCAGCATTTT. This sequence encodes CASRQTETQPQHF.

This clone occurred once. The rearrangement links TRBV2 to TRBJ2-2; possibly TRBD1 for D (7 bases). Germline CDR1 and CDR2: SNHLY and FYNNEI. The CDR3 covers 15 residues. The V end was cut by 2 bases, the J end by 6 bases, with 13 bases between. CDR3 sequence reads: CASSEQGGPAGELFF. DNA of the CDR3: TGTGCCAGCAGTGAACAGGGGGGTCCGGCCGGGGAGCTGTTTTTT.

This chain connects TRBV12-5 to TRBJ1-1; D gene ambiguous. CDR1 and CDR2 from the germline V gene are LGHNT and FRNRAP. V was shortened by 2 bases and J by 1 base, with 5 bases between the two germline ends. The CDR3 spans 13 residues. The CDR3 reads CASGLPQNTEAFF. In nucleotides, the CDR3 is TGTGCTAGTGGTTTGCCACAGAACACTGAAGCTTTCTTT.

The rearrangement uses TRBV10-1 and TRBJ2-7; 11 bases are shared with TRBD2. With V trimmed by 8 bases and J by 3 bases, 33 bases remained unmatched. The CDR3 has 23 amino acids. Germline CDR1 and CDR2: WNHNN and SYGVQD (reference sequence). CDR3 region: CASFIRTPGTAFSGGVTNYEQYF. Written as DNA, the CDR3 is TGCGCCAGCTTTATTAGAACTCCCGGGACAGCCTTTAGCGGGGGGGTGACAAACTACGAGCAGTACTTC.

The rearrangement uses TRBV7-7 and TRBJ2-2, with D tentatively TRBD1 (8 bases). V lost 11 bases, J lost 4 bases, and 20 bases lay in between. In germline, CDR1 is SSHAT, CDR2 FNYEAQ (reference sequence). This CDR3 spans 15 amino acids. The CDR3 reads CAAGGQGATTGELFF. The CDR3 region has the DNA TGTGCCGCCGGGGGGCAGGGGGCGACCACCGGGGAGCTGTTTTTT.

The V gene is TRBV6-2 or TRBV6-3, the J gene TRBJ2-5, with 7 bases that match TRBD1. The V and J ends lost 6 bases and 7 bases, in that order; junction bases with no gene match: 17. CDR3 length equals 16 residues. Germline V gene data show CDR1 as MNHEY and CDR2 as SVGEGT. CDR3 in DNA: TGTGCCAGCAGCATGCTGGACAGGCCCCCCAGGGGGACCCAGTACTTC. Its protein product is CASSMLDRPPRGTQYF.

This clone appeared a single time. This chain connects TRBV6-1 to TRBJ1-1; 7 nucleotides line up with TRBD1. CDR3 length: 15 amino acids. V dropped 6 bases and J dropped 0; count of bases not matched to a gene: 7. Germline CDR1 reads MNHNS; CDR2 reads SASEGT. This CDR3 is CASRQGPRVNTEAFF. DNA for the CDR3: TGTGCCAGCAGACAGGGGCCGAGGGTGAACACTGAAGCTTTCTTT.

This chain joins TRBV5-1 and TRBJ2-3; 11 bases align to TRBD2. The length of the CDR3 is 16 residues. The trim removed 1 base at V and 2 bases at J, leaving 3 bases unmatched. Germline CDR1 reads SGHRS; CDR2 reads YFSETQ. The chain's CDR3 is CASSLSLAGATDTQYF. The CDR3 nucleotides read TGCGCCAGCAGCTTGTCACTAGCGGGGGCCACAGATACGCAGTATTTT.

This clone was found a few times. This rearrangement joins TRBV5-4 to TRBJ1-1; TRBD1 might be the D (5 bases). CDR1 is SGHNT, CDR2 YYREEE, per germline (reference sequence). The CDR3 runs 14 residues. Trimming stripped 2 bases from V and 4 bases from J, with 12 bases between. CDR3 sequence reads: CASSFRDFTTEAFF. CDR3 in DNA: TGTGCCAGCAGCTTCAGGGATTTTACCACTGAAGCTTTCTTT. Supplemented by reference TRBV5-4 and TRBJ1-1, the full variable domain reads ETGVTQSPTHLIKTRGQQVTLRCSSQSGHNTVSWYQQALGQGPQFIFQYYREEENGRGNFPPRFSGLQFPNYSSELNVNALELDDSALYLCASSFRDFTTEAFFGQGTRLTVV.

To note about this clone: Other DNA sequences from this sample encode an identical CDR3 as well. The gene calls are TRBV5-4 and TRBJ1-2, with a tentative D call TRBD1 (5 bases). The V end lost 2 bases, the J end lost 4 bases, and 6 bases lay between the germline ends. The CDR3 length is 12 residues. Germline V gene sequence: CDR1 SGHNT, CDR2 YYREEE (reference sequence). The CDR3 sequence: CASSLDSYGYTF. CDR3 bases: TGTGCCAGCAGCTTAGACAGCTATGGCTACACCTTC.

The chain is built from TRBV3-1 (or the pseudogene TRBV3-2) and TRBJ2-3; 8 bases line up with TRBD1. CDR1 is LGHDT and CDR2 is YNNKEL in the germline V gene (reference sequence). V lost 4 bases to trimming and J lost 0 bases; unmatched junction nucleotides: 6. The CDR3 sequence is 16 residues long. Here the CDR3 DNA reads TGTGCCAGCAGCCCCCGGACAGGGCTAAGCACAGATACGCAGTATTTT. Its translation: CASSPRTGLSTDTQYF.

The chain recombines TRBV13 with TRBJ1-1, with D perhaps matching TRBD1 (5 bases). V was cut by 1 base and J by 14 bases, with 26 bases left in between. Germline V gives CDR1 PRHDT, CDR2 FYEKMQ (reference sequence). This CDR3 spans 16 amino acids. The CDR3 DNA reads TGTGCCAGCAGCTTAGAGGGGCCCCGTGGGACCGGGAGTGTGTTCTTT. Residues: CASSLEGPRGTGSVFF.

A single count supports this clone. This sequence joins TRBV5-1 and TRBJ1-2; no clear D gene. There are 13 residues in the CDR3. The V end was cut by 1 base, the J end by 3 bases, with 7 bases between. Germline V gene data show CDR1 as SGHRS and CDR2 as YFSETQ. CDR3: CASSLLHYYGYTF. CDR3 in DNA: TGCGCCAGCAGCTTGTTACATTACTATGGCTACACCTTC.